The present T cell receptor beta chain was sequenced within a study of T cells after somatic rescue of genetic block. J lost 5 bases, V lost 1 base, and 5 bases had no gene match. The CDR3 totals 15 residues. Germline CDR1 and CDR2: SGHVS and FQNEAQ. Assay: immunoSEQ multiplex PCR; the TCRdb copy retains only in-frame clones and omits some. The data contain around 8,000 clones, roughly 76% of them singletons. Sequencing was carried out using peripheral blood mononuclear cells (PBMCs). This clonotype was sampled from a boy aged 5 to 17. The chain couples TRBV7-8 to TRBJ2-7; 10 bases map to TRBD1. The CDR3 spells CASSLGGQGLDEQYF. In nucleotides, the CDR3 is TGTGCCAGCAGCTTAGGGGGACAGGGGTTGGACGAGCAGTACTTC.